A single sample gave rise to the 12 T cell receptor beta chains below, sequenced in a study of T cell repertoires in cytomegalovirus infection. TCRdb re-called the reads through MiXCR, storing one row per CDR3 protein. The sample has about 160,000 distinct CDR3 sequences, under 20% seen once; the top ten hold approximately 18%. Input material: CD8+ T cells from PBMCs. These receptors all come from a human donor in good health (CMV status not recorded). Some clones in this sample may be carry-over from other donors' samples.

This clonotype has more than one count but fewer than ten. The chain is built from TRBV11-2 and TRBJ2-1, with D hard to call. Trimming took off 4 bases at V and 7 bases at J, with 11 bases between the two ends. The CDR3 spans 13 residues. Germline lookup yields CDR1 SGHAT and CDR2 FQNNGV. In DNA, the CDR3 is TGTGCCAGCAGCTGGGGTGCCATTAATGAGCAGTTCTTC. Translating it yields CASSWGAINEQFF. Looking up the rest from reference TRBV11-2 and TRBJ2-1 gives the full variable domain: EAGVAQSPRYKIIEKRQSVAFWCNPISGHATLYWYQQILGQGPKLLIQFQNNGVVDDSQLPKDRFSAERLKGVDSTLKIQPAKLEDSAVYLCASSWGAINEQFFGPGTRLTVL.

The chain carries TRBV7-6 and TRBJ2-2, with TRBD2 matching over 12 bases. The CDR3 runs 17 residues. Germline V gives CDR1 SGHVS, CDR2 FNYEAQ. The V segment lost 5 bases and the J segment 2 bases; nucleotides outside the gene matches: 6. The CDR3 DNA is TGTGCCAGCAGCATCGGACTAGCGGGGACCAACACCGGGGAGCTGTTTTTT. The encoded protein is CASSIGLAGTNTGELFF.

The V and J genes are TRBV20-1 and TRBJ2-1, with TRBD2 identical over 12 bases. Germline V gene lookup returns CDR1 DFQATT and CDR2 SNEGSKA (reference sequence). This CDR3 is built from 16 residues. V shed 3 bases and J 6 bases; nucleotides not matched to a gene: 9. The CDR3 reads CSARTSGRYPSNEQFF. CDR3 nucleotide sequence: TGCAGTGCTAGGACTAGCGGGAGATATCCGAGCAATGAGCAGTTCTTC.

The V and J genes are TRBV14 and TRBJ2-1; no firm D call. This CDR3 has 16 amino acids. Germline CDR1 reads SGHDN; CDR2 reads FVKESK. Deletions cut 1 base from V and 4 bases from J, with 14 bases between. The CDR3 is CASSQGRGRRYNEQFF. CDR3 DNA: TGTGCCAGCAGCCAAGGTAGAGGTCGCCGATACAATGAGCAGTTCTTC.

This clonotype was detected many times. J is TRBJ2-2 and V is TRBV7-6; the match to TRBD2 covers 7 bases. The ends lost 3 bases at V and 0 bases at J; junction bases unmatched: 7. Germline V CDR1 and CDR2: SGHVS, FNYEAQ. This CDR3 contains 17 residues. The DNA for the CDR3 is TGTGCCAGCAGCTTTATAGAGGGAGGGTCGAACACCGGGGAGCTGTTTTTT. This translates into CASSFIEGGSNTGELFF.

Points on this clonotype: A read error may explain this, as a much larger clone is one base away. The V call is TRBV7-9, the J call TRBJ2-1; D perhaps matches TRBD1 (7 bases). CDR1 SEHNR and CDR2 FQNEAQ come from the germline V gene (reference sequence). The CDR3 contains 16 residues. CDR3 in amino acids: CVSSCEQGEAYNEQFF. The CDR3 region has the DNA TGTGTCAGCAGCTGCGAGCAGGGGGAGGCTTACAATGAGCAGTTCTTC.

The chain employs TRBV7-2 and TRBJ2-1; 8 nucleotides agree with TRBD2. CDR1 and CDR2 from the germline V gene are SGHTA and FQGNSA. The J segment lost 2 bases and the V segment lost 5 bases, leaving 8 bases of the junction unmatched. The CDR3 length is 16 residues. In DNA, the CDR3 is TGTGCCAGCAGCGCGGGGGGTAGCGGGGCCTACAATGAGCAGTTCTTC. Encoded protein: CASSAGGSGAYNEQFF.

The chain uses TRBV6-1 and TRBJ1-3, with D unclear. Trimming removed 5 bases from V and 0 bases from J, with 8 bases in between. This CDR3 region has 14 residues. CDR1 MNHNS and CDR2 SASEGT come from the germline V gene. CDR3 nucleotide sequence: TGTGCCAGCAGTCCTTCTAACTCTGGAAACACCATATATTTT. Residues: CASSPSNSGNTIYF.

V and J are TRBV28 and TRBJ2-1; 8 bases match TRBD1. After removal of 6 bases from V and 9 bases from J, the junction contained 4 bases not matched to a gene. CDR1 and CDR2 from the germline V gene are MDHEN and SYDVKM. The length of the CDR3 is 12 residues. The CDR3 sequence is CASRLQGGEQFF. The CDR3 bases are TGTGCCAGCAGACTACAGGGGGGTGAGCAGTTCTTC.

This clonotype was found a few times. The rearrangement links TRBV28 to TRBJ2-2; 8 bases line up with TRBD2. Germline V lookup: CDR1 MDHEN, CDR2 SYDVKM. The CDR3 contains 15 residues. V gave up 9 bases and J gave up 0 bases; unmatched junction bases: 6. Written as DNA, the CDR3 is TGTGCCAGTGCCGGACTAGCCGCGAACACCGGGGAGCTGTTTTTT. Protein sequence: CASAGLAANTGELFF.

This clonotype showed up just a few times. The chain carries TRBV6-2 or TRBV6-3 and TRBJ1-6; D unclear. CDR1 MNHEY and CDR2 SVGEGT come from the germline V gene. The CDR3 loop spans 15 amino acids. Trimming took 3 bases from V and 7 from J, leaving 13 bases between them. The CDR3 DNA reads as TGTGCCAGCAGTTATGATGGGATGTCGAATTCACCCCTCCACTTT. Its translation is CASSYDGMSNSPLHF.

The chain links TRBV29-1 to TRBJ2-1; D gene unclear. Looked up from germline, CDR1 is SQVTM and CDR2 is ANQGSEA. The CDR3 spans 17 residues. V lost 2 bases and J 0 bases, leaving 17 bases between the germline ends. CDR3 nucleotides: TGCAGCGTTGAATACCCGACGGCAGGTACCTCCTACAATGAGCAGTTCTTC. Protein sequence: CSVEYPTAGTSYNEQFF.